These 17 T cell receptor beta chains were all obtained from the same sample, sequenced in a study of OX40 agonist ivuxolimab in advanced cancers. Sequenced by immunoSEQ multiplex PCR; TCRdb stores in-frame clones only, minus some. Of tens of thousands of clones listed, about nine tenths are singletons. The sequenced sample was CD4+ or CD8+ T cells sorted from blood, obtained in a trial of the OX40 agonist ivuxolimab. The receptor set was obtained from an adult with an advanced solid tumor such as melanoma, head and neck, liver or kidney cancer.

This chain uses TRBV9 with TRBJ2-7; D not certain. Germline CDR1 and CDR2: SGDLS and YYNGEE. V was cut by 0 bases and J by 3 bases, with 10 bases left in between. The CDR3 runs 14 residues. In DNA, the CDR3 is TGTGCCAGCAGCGTAGCCCTAGACCGCTACGAGCAGTACTTC. It is translated as CASSVALDRYEQYF.

The chain joins TRBV4-1 to TRBJ1-2; 7 bases align to TRBD1. Germline V CDR1 and CDR2: MGHRA, YSYEKL. CDR3 length: 15 amino acids. J was trimmed by 5 bases and V by 1 base; bases with no gene match: 7. The CDR3 loop is CASSQGGTAFYGYTF. CDR3 bases: TGCGCCAGCAGCCAAGGTGGGACAGCGTTTTATGGCTACACCTTC.

The chain is built from TRBV5-1 and TRBJ1-2; weak D call: TRBD1 (5 bases). The germline V gene has CDR1 SGHRS and CDR2 YFSETQ. There are 13 residues in the CDR3. Trimming took off 0 bases at V and 7 bases at J, with 10 bases between the two ends. CDR3 coding DNA: TGCGCCAGCAGCTTGGAGGGGCTGGGTGGCTACACCTTC. Amino acids: CASSLEGLGGYTF.

The V call is TRBV21-1, the J call TRBJ2-7; the table gives TRBD2 as D, unverified against the DNA. TRBV21-1 is tagged as a pseudogene. This CDR3 is 16 amino acids long. The CDR3 DNA is TGTGCCAGCAGCAAACGGGGGGGTTTCCTTCCCTACGAGCAGTACTTC. This gives the protein CASSKRGGFLPYEQYF.

The chain has TRBV2 and TRBJ2-3; no reliable D call. The germline gives CDR1 SNHLY, CDR2 FYNNEI. V was pared by 4 bases and J by 2 bases, with 10 bases between. The CDR3 loop spans 14 amino acids. The CDR3 DNA follows: TGTGCCAGCAGTGTGGCCACCACCACAGATACGCAGTATTTT. Translated: CASSVATTTDTQYF.

V is TRBV27 and J is TRBJ2-2; TRBD1 matches at 10 bases. The V segment lost 2 bases and the J segment 5 bases; nucleotides outside the gene matches: 2. The CDR3 runs to 15 residues. Germline V gives CDR1 MNHEY, CDR2 SMNVEV (reference sequence). In nucleotides, the CDR3 is TGTGCCAGCAGTTTAATGGGACAGGGGACCGGGGAGCTGTTTTTT. As protein: CASSLMGQGTGELFF.

The V and J genes are TRBV27 and TRBJ2-1; 8 bases line up with TRBD2. Looked up from germline, CDR1 is MNHEY and CDR2 is SMNVEV (reference sequence). This CDR3 spans 17 amino acids. Trimming cost V 5 bases and J 0 bases; bases outside gene matches: 9. CDR3: CASSQKRLARSYNEQFF. CDR3 DNA: TGTGCCAGCAGTCAAAAAAGACTAGCGCGCTCCTACAATGAGCAGTTCTTC.

The J gene is TRBJ2-7, the V gene TRBV5-1; 11 bases map to TRBD1. Losses at the gene ends were 4 bases for V and 6 bases for J; bases not matched to a gene: 15. The CDR3 totals 17 residues. Germline loops: CDR1 SGHRS, CDR2 YFSETQ. The CDR3 sequence is CASSLNPGQGASGEQYF. CDR3 DNA: TGCGCCAGCAGCCTGAACCCCGGACAGGGGGCTTCGGGCGAGCAGTACTTC.

CDR3 region: CASSPGLAEETQYF. Here the CDR3 DNA reads TGTGCCAGCAGCCCGGGACTAGCGGAAGAGACCCAGTACTTC. This chain links TRBV7-9 with TRBJ2-5; 11 positions match TRBD2. V was pared by 5 bases and J by 3 bases, with 2 bases of the junction left unmatched. The germline CDR1 and CDR2 sequences are SEHNR and FQNEAQ (reference sequence). The CDR3 spans 14 residues. Supplemented by reference TRBV7-9 and TRBJ2-5, the full variable domain reads DTGVSQNPRHKITKRGQNVTFRCDPISEHNRLYWYRQTLGQGPEFLTYFQNEAQLEKSRLLSDRFSAERPKGSFSTLEIQRTEQGDSAMYLCASSPGLAEETQYFGPGTRLLVL.

The chain employs TRBV7-2 and TRBJ2-7; a possible D gene is TRBD2 (6 bases). Trimming shortened V by 4 bases and J by 4 bases, and 17 bases separated the two germline ends. Per germline, CDR1 SGHTA and CDR2 FQGNSA. The CDR3 consists of 15 residues. This CDR3 is CASSSISSAGYEQYF. CDR3 DNA: TGTGCCAGCAGCTCCATCTCAAGTGCGGGATACGAGCAGTACTTC.

This chain connects TRBV10-3 to TRBJ2-1, with a weak D call TRBD2 (5 bases). Germline-derived CDR1 and CDR2 are ENHRY and SYGVKD. Trimming removed 6 bases from V and 9 bases from J, with 18 bases in between. This CDR3 has 14 amino acids. CDR3: CAIRADSQGSEQFF. CDR3 in DNA: TGTGCCATCAGAGCGGACTCTCAAGGCAGTGAGCAGTTCTTC.

The genes are TRBV19 and TRBJ2-7; 14 bases line up with TRBD2. This CDR3 has 17 amino acids. V was clipped by 4 bases and J by 4 bases; unmatched bases: 9. From germline, CDR1 is LNHDA and CDR2 SQIVND (reference sequence). The CDR3 region has the DNA TGTGCCAGTAGTACCCGAGGGACTAGCGGGAGTATGTACGAGCAGTACTTC. Amino acid sequence: CASSTRGTSGSMYEQYF. The full variable domain, in which reference TRBV19 and TRBJ2-7 provide the parts outside the CDR3, is DGGITQSPKYLFRKEGQNVTLSCEQNLNHDAMYWYRQDPGQGLRLIYYSQIVNDFQKGDIAEGYSVSREKKESFPLTVTSAQKNPTAFYLCASSTRGTSGSMYEQYFGPGTRLTVT.

The V call is TRBV7-3, the J call TRBJ2-6, with D maybe TRBD2 (5 bases). The CDR3 has 15 amino acids. Trimming took 5 bases from V and 4 from J, leaving 12 bases between them. Germline-derived CDR1 and CDR2 are SGHTA and FQGTGA. CDR3 sequence reads: CASSGPGLGANVLTF. Here the CDR3 DNA reads TGTGCCAGCAGCGGACCGGGGTTAGGGGCCAACGTCCTGACTTTC.

The CDR3 coding sequence is TGCGCCAGCAGCTTGGGCGGGACAGAGAACTATGGCTACACCTTC. This encodes CASSLGGTENYGYTF. The chain combines TRBV5-1 with TRBJ1-2; 7 bases are shared with TRBD1. The CDR3 consists of 15 residues. V lost 0 bases, J lost 2 bases, and 4 bases stayed unmatched. Germline V lookup: CDR1 SGHRS, CDR2 YFSETQ.

The V and J genes are TRBV2 and TRBJ1-1; tentatively, D is TRBD1 (6 bases). In germline, CDR1 is SNHLY, CDR2 FYNNEI. The CDR3 sequence is 13 residues long. V gave up 7 bases and J gave up 6 bases, with 15 bases separating them. The CDR3 protein is CASKGGAYAEAFF. In DNA, the CDR3 is TGTGCCAGCAAAGGGGGGGCGTACGCTGAAGCTTTCTTT.

This clone was observed once. The CDR3 reads CASSSGTQGEGGYTF. As DNA, the CDR3 is TGTGCCAGCAGTTCAGGAACACAGGGGGAAGGTGGCTACACCTTC. The chain is built from TRBV28 and TRBJ1-2, with TRBD1 matching over 8 bases. Germline trimming cut 4 bases from V and 7 bases from J; bases unmatched to any gene: 11. Germline CDR1 MDHEN, CDR2 SYDVKM. The CDR3 is 15 amino acids.

This sequence joins TRBV18 and TRBJ1-2; a weak D match, TRBD1 (6 bases). The V end was cut by 0 bases, the J end by 1 base, with 9 bases between. This CDR3 spans 15 amino acids. Germline CDR1 and CDR2: KGHSH and LQKENI. The CDR3 loop reads CASSPPAGVNYGYTF. The CDR3 nucleotides are TGTGCCAGCTCACCACCGGCAGGGGTTAACTATGGCTACACCTTC.